The clone carrying this T cell receptor beta chain showed up just once. Germline values: CDR1 SGHTA, CDR2 FQGNSA. The CDR3 sequence is 17 residues long. J gave up 3 bases and V 5 bases, and 16 bases lay outside the gene matches. These data originate in a study of blood T cell repertoires in COVID-19. TCRdb's copy holds only in-frame clones and misses some; the assay was immunoSEQ multiplex PCR. The data hold around 190,000 clones, with 80% observed a single time. The chain employs TRBV7-2 and TRBJ2-7, with 7 nucleotides matching TRBD1. Source material: peripheral blood. The receptor was derived from a man aged 55 to 70 with acute or convalescent COVID-19. CDR3: CASSPRHLGAGGYEQYF. CDR3 in DNA: TGTGCCAGCAGCCCCAGGCACCTGGGGGCAGGGGGCTACGAGCAGTACTTC.